Shown below are 27 T cell receptor beta chains from a single sample sequenced in a study of OX40 agonist ivuxolimab in advanced cancers. Only in-frame clones appear in the TCRdb table, and some are missing; sequencing was by immunoSEQ multiplex PCR. The data hold approximately 68,000 clones, with about 89% observed a single time. This material consisted of CD4+ or CD8+ T cells sorted from blood, taken in a trial of the OX40 agonist ivuxolimab. These receptors all come from an adult with an advanced solid tumor such as melanoma, head and neck, liver or kidney cancer.

The count of this clone is one. The gene calls are TRBV18 and TRBJ2-4; possibly TRBD1 or TRBD2 for D (5 bases each). The CDR3 sequence is 14 residues long. CDR1 and CDR2 (germline): KGHSH, LQKENI. Deletions cut 6 bases from V and 6 bases from J, with 15 bases between. For the CDR3, the DNA is TGTGCCAGCTCCACGACGAGGGGCGGAAACATTCAGTACTTC. Translated: CASSTTRGGNIQYF.

The chain uses TRBV6-5 and TRBJ1-2; unclear D gene. The CDR3 spans 15 residues. V gave up 7 bases and J gave up 4 bases, with 19 bases separating them. Looked up from germline, CDR1 is MNHEY and CDR2 is SVGAGI. CDR3: CASTSYGRTGYGYTF. The CDR3 region has the DNA TGTGCCAGCACCTCATATGGACGGACCGGCTATGGCTACACCTTC.

J is TRBJ2-1 and V is TRBV5-1; no firm D call. The V and J ends lost 4 bases and 6 bases respectively, with 11 bases between them. CDR1 SGHRS and CDR2 YFSETQ come from the germline V gene. This CDR3 is 13 amino acids long. The CDR3 nucleotides are TGCGCCAGCAGCCCCCCAGGTATCAATGAGCAGTTCTTC. Translation gives CASSPPGINEQFF. The complete variable domain, with remaining parts taken from reference TRBV5-1 and TRBJ2-1, reads KAGVTQTPRYLIKTRGQQVTLSCSPISGHRSVSWYQQTPGQGLQFLFEYFSETQRNKGNFPGRFSGRQFSNSRSEMNVSTLELGDSALYLCASSPPGINEQFFGPGTRLTVL.

This rearrangement joins TRBV7-2 to TRBJ2-1; D may match TRBD1 or TRBD2 (5 bases each). CDR3 size: 16 residues. V was shortened by 1 base and J by 0 bases, with 10 bases between the two germline ends. Germline CDR1 SGHTA, CDR2 FQGNSA. This CDR3 reads CASSLGAGSSYNEQFF. In DNA form, the CDR3 reads TGTGCCAGCAGCTTAGGAGCAGGGAGCTCCTACAATGAGCAGTTCTTC.

The chain recombines TRBV10-1 with TRBJ2-3, with a tentative D call TRBD2 (5 bases). Per germline, CDR1 WNHNN and CDR2 SYGVQD (reference sequence). V lost 2 bases and J lost 2, with 11 bases in between. The CDR3 sequence is 15 residues long. The CDR3 nucleotides are TGCGCCAGCAGTGAGGGGAGCGGAAACACAGATACGCAGTATTTT. Protein: CASSEGSGNTDTQYF.

The chain carries TRBV19 and TRBJ1-3; D possibly corresponds to TRBD1 (6 bases). The CDR3 is 15 amino acids. The V end lost 5 bases, the J end lost 0 bases, and 11 bases lay between the germline ends. Per the germline V gene, CDR1 is LNHDA and CDR2 is SQIVND (reference sequence). The CDR3 reads CASSGATGSGNTIYF. The CDR3 region has the DNA TGTGCCAGTAGTGGGGCGACAGGCTCTGGAAACACCATATATTTT. Combining the CDR3 with reference TRBV19 and TRBJ1-3 gives the whole variable domain DGGITQSPKYLFRKEGQNVTLSCEQNLNHDAMYWYRQDPGQGLRLIYYSQIVNDFQKGDIAEGYSVSREKKESFPLTVTSAQKNPTAFYLCASSGATGSGNTIYFGEGSWLTVV.

This clone was seen once. This rearrangement joins TRBV29-1 to TRBJ1-4; no clear D. Deletions cut 4 bases from V and 8 bases from J, with 11 bases between. The CDR3 is 12 amino acids. CDR1 SQVTM and CDR2 ANQGSEA come from the germline V gene. This CDR3 is CSVGAGREKLFF. The CDR3 coding sequence is TGCAGCGTTGGGGCAGGCCGGGAAAAACTGTTTTTT.

The chain has TRBV7-2 and TRBJ2-5; 8 bases agree with TRBD2. Germline loops: CDR1 SGHTA, CDR2 FQGNSA. The CDR3 runs to 16 residues. Trimming removed 7 bases from V and 5 bases from J; junction bases left unmatched: 15. The CDR3 DNA sequence: TGTGCCAGCACGGCCGGGACTAGAAGCCAAACGGAGACCCAGTACTTC. This codes for CASTAGTRSQTETQYF.

This chain's CDR3 is CASRQGRPQETQYF. CDR3 DNA sequence: TGTGCCAGCAGGCAGGGGAGACCCCAAGAGACCCAGTACTTC. The chain combines TRBV2 with TRBJ2-5; a possible D gene is TRBD1 (6 bases). The CDR3 runs to 14 residues. V lost 6 bases and J 1 base, leaving 12 bases between the germline ends. Germline V lookup: CDR1 SNHLY, CDR2 FYNNEI.

The genes are TRBV11-2 and TRBJ2-7; D is unclear. The CDR3 has 13 amino acids. Germline assignment: CDR1 SGHAT and CDR2 FQNNGV. Trimming pared 1 base from V and 4 bases from J, leaving 8 bases between. The CDR3 region is CASSLGMRYEQYF. The CDR3 DNA sequence: TGTGCCAGCAGCTTAGGTATGCGTTACGAGCAGTACTTC.

In its sample, this clone was seen a few times. This CDR3 is CASSQDSGPLGEQFF. Here the CDR3 DNA reads TGCGCCAGCAGCCAAGATTCAGGACCCCTCGGTGAGCAGTTCTTC. The chain recombines TRBV4-3 with TRBJ2-1; D gene unclear. Trimming pared 0 bases from V and 9 bases from J, leaving 15 bases between. This CDR3 comprises 15 residues. Germline loops: CDR1 LGHNA, CDR2 YSLEER.

This clone was recorded once. The rearrangement links TRBV7-2 to TRBJ2-3; D might be TRBD1 (5 bases). Germline-derived CDR1 and CDR2 are SGHTA and FQGNSA. The V gene lost 2 bases and the J gene lost 10 bases, with 7 bases spanning the gap. This CDR3 is 11 amino acids long. The CDR3 sequence: CASSLRGSQYF. DNA for the CDR3: TGTGCCAGCAGCTTAAGGGGATCGCAGTATTTT.

This clone was counted once. J is TRBJ2-4 and V is TRBV7-3, with D uncertain. The CDR3 runs to 14 residues. The V and J ends lost 5 bases and 7 bases respectively, with 15 bases between them. In germline, CDR1 is SGHTA, CDR2 FQGTGA. CDR3 sequence: CASSPDARANIQYF. In DNA, the CDR3 is TGTGCCAGCAGCCCCGATGCTAGGGCGAACATTCAGTACTTC. The complete variable domain, with remaining parts taken from reference TRBV7-3 and TRBJ2-4, reads GAGVSQTPSNKVTEKGKYVELRCDPISGHTALYWYRQSLGQGPEFLIYFQGTGAADDSGLPNDRFFAVRPEGSVSTLKIQRTERGDSAVYLCASSPDARANIQYFGAGTRLSVL.

The J gene is TRBJ2-7, the V gene TRBV6-6; no firm D call. V was cut by 2 bases and J by 2 bases, with 10 bases left in between. CDR3 size: 14 residues. From germline, CDR1 is MNHNY and CDR2 SVGAGI (reference sequence). The CDR3 nucleotides read TGTGCCAGCAGTTACGAGGATTTTACCTACGAGCAGTACTTC. Translation gives CASSYEDFTYEQYF.

In this sample, this clone turned up a few times. The chain employs TRBV6-6 and TRBJ2-1, with unresolved D. The CDR3 has 15 residues. V was clipped by 6 bases and J by 0 bases, with 12 bases between them. Germline CDR1 MNHNY, CDR2 SVGAGI (reference sequence). DNA of the CDR3: TGTGCCAGCAGCCCCGCGTTCGGCTCCTACAATGAGCAGTTCTTC. Encoded protein: CASSPAFGSYNEQFF.

This clone was seen a handful of times. V gene TRBV7-9 combines with J gene TRBJ1-6, with D possibly TRBD1 on 5 matching bases. The CDR3 is 16 residues long. CDR1 is SEHNR, CDR2 FQNEAQ, per germline (reference sequence). V was pared by 5 bases and J by 7 bases, with 18 bases between. The DNA of the CDR3 is TGTGCCAGCAGCGCCTACAGGTTGGGTGGGAATTCACCCCTCCACTTT. The encoded protein is CASSAYRLGGNSPLHF. Complete variable domain (other parts from reference TRBV7-9 and TRBJ1-6): DTGVSQNPRHKITKRGQNVTFRCDPISEHNRLYWYRQTLGQGPEFLTYFQNEAQLEKSRLLSDRFSAERPKGSFSTLEIQRTEQGDSAMYLCASSAYRLGGNSPLHFGNGTRLTVT.

The chain has TRBV7-8 and TRBJ2-1, with 8 positions matching TRBD1. The CDR3 extends over 17 amino acids. Germline-derived CDR1 and CDR2 are SGHVS and FQNEAQ. J gave up 0 bases and V 3 bases, and 7 bases lay outside the gene matches. This chain's CDR3 is CASSLSGTGSSYNEQFF. CDR3 bases: TGTGCCAGCAGCTTGTCCGGGACAGGTAGCTCCTACAATGAGCAGTTCTTC.

The chain joins TRBV10-2 to TRBJ2-1; D is ambiguous. Per the germline V gene, CDR1 is WSHSY and CDR2 is SAAADI. Trimming took 3 bases from V and 0 from J, leaving 12 bases between them. There are 16 residues in the CDR3. CDR3: CASSDLEMISYNEQFF. The DNA for the CDR3 is TGCGCCAGCAGTGATCTAGAAATGATCTCCTACAATGAGCAGTTCTTC.

Here the CDR3 DNA reads TGTGCCAGCAGTTCCTCGGGGTCCTCCTACGAGCAGTACTTC. Its translation: CASSSSGSSYEQYF. The chain joins TRBV6-6 to TRBJ2-7, with a possible D match to TRBD2 (5 bases). V was clipped by 4 bases and J by 0 bases, with 10 bases between them. The germline CDR1 and CDR2 sequences are MNHNY and SVGAGI (reference sequence). The CDR3 contains 14 residues.

The gene calls are TRBV27 and TRBJ1-3; the match to TRBD1 covers 7 bases. J gave up 2 bases and V 5 bases, and 3 bases lay outside the gene matches. Germline CDR1 is MNHEY and CDR2 is SMNVEV (reference sequence). The CDR3 is 14 amino acids. The chain's CDR3 is CASSPTGPGNTIYF. DNA of the CDR3: TGTGCCAGCAGTCCGACAGGGCCTGGAAACACCATATATTTT.

The genes are TRBV6-5 and TRBJ1-3, with D unresolved. Trimming left V 8 bases short and J 0 bases short, with 14 bases between. This CDR3 has 15 amino acids. Germline CDR1 MNHEY, CDR2 SVGAGI. CDR3 in DNA: TGTGCCAGCTCTGAGGGCGGGAGCTCTGGAAACACCATATATTTT. It encodes CASSEGGSSGNTIYF.

V is TRBV5-8 and J is TRBJ1-5; D is possibly TRBD1 (5 bases). Looked up from germline, CDR1 is SGHTS and CDR2 is YDEGEE. The CDR3 has 15 residues. Trimming took off 2 bases at V and 2 bases at J, with 11 bases between the two ends. The CDR3 DNA follows: TGTGCCAGCAGCTTACGGGGCGCAGGCAATCAGCCCCAGCATTTT. Amino acids: CASSLRGAGNQPQHF.

DNA for the CDR3: TGTGCCAGCAGCCCCACGAATGAAAAACTGTTTTTT. Its protein is CASSPTNEKLFF. The chain combines TRBV4-2 with TRBJ1-4; D is unclear. CDR1 LGHNA and CDR2 YNFKEQ come from the germline V gene. This CDR3 contains 12 residues. V was pared by 4 bases and J by 5 bases, with 5 bases between.

This clone was counted a single time. The chain employs TRBV9 and TRBJ1-4, with unresolved D. The CDR3 extends over 14 amino acids. V was pared by 4 bases and J by 4 bases, with 11 bases between. The germline gives CDR1 SGDLS, CDR2 YYNGEE. The CDR3 here is CASSPNTDNEKLFF. The CDR3 region has the DNA TGTGCCAGCAGCCCCAACACGGATAATGAAAAACTGTTTTTT.

The chain employs TRBV27 and TRBJ2-7, with TRBD1 matching 10 bases. This CDR3 is built from 14 residues. Per the germline V gene, CDR1 is MNHEY and CDR2 is SMNVEV (reference sequence). Unmatched junction bases numbered 5, after V lost 6 bases and J lost 3 bases. This chain's CDR3 is CASRQTGGNYEQYF. In DNA, the CDR3 is TGTGCCAGCAGACAGACAGGGGGCAACTACGAGCAGTACTTC.

This clone has more than one count but fewer than ten. V is TRBV4-2 and J is TRBJ2-1, with D possibly matching TRBD1 (5 bases). The V and J ends lost 4 bases and 5 bases respectively, with 9 bases between them. The CDR3 totals 13 residues. Germline values: CDR1 LGHNA, CDR2 YNFKEQ. The CDR3 reads CASSPDSNNEQFF. The CDR3 bases are TGTGCCAGCAGCCCTGACAGCAACAATGAGCAGTTCTTC.

This chain connects TRBV5-5 to TRBJ1-6; D uncertain. Trimming shortened V by 1 base and J by 7 bases, and 12 bases separated the two germline ends. The CDR3 is 15 residues long. The germline CDR1 and CDR2 sequences are SGHKS and YYEKEE (reference sequence). In DNA form, the CDR3 reads TGTGCCAGCAGCTTGTGGACCCTTGGGAATTCACCCCTCCACTTT. Its translation is CASSLWTLGNSPLHF.